Below, one T cell receptor beta chain is given with its context. The target antigen is unknown. The CDR3 is 15 residues long. Trimming took 7 bases from V and 2 from J, leaving 17 bases between them. Germline lookup yields CDR1 MNHEY and CDR2 SVGEGT. One entry per CDR3 protein, called by TCRdb with MiXCR from the RT-PCR reads. This table has around 200,000 distinct CDR3 sequences, 13% to 15% appearing once. The record originates from a study of response to subunit inactivated influenza vaccine. General observations from the study: That few new T cells are recruited by each seasonal influenza vaccination was the authors' suggestion.

The sequence came from a man in his fifties who received an inactivated influenza vaccine. The chain links TRBV6-2 or TRBV6-3 to TRBJ2-5; tentative D call: TRBD2 (5 bases). Sequenced material: CD8+ T cells sorted from PBMCs, taken 5 days after vaccination. This CDR3 is CASTNTGLIQETQYF. As DNA, the CDR3 is TGTGCCAGCACCAACACCGGACTGATACAAGAGACCCAGTACTTC.